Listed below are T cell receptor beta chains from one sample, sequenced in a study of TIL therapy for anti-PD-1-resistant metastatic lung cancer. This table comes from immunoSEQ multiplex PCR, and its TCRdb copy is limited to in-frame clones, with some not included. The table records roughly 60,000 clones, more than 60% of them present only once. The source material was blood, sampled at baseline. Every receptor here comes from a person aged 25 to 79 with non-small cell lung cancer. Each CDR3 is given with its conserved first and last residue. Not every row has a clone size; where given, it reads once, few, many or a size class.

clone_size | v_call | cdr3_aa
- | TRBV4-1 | CASSQEALSGNIQYF
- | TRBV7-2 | CASSFRGSTGELFF
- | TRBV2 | CASSERGAPYGYTF
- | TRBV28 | CASSGLAGATYNEQFF
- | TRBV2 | CASSSQRGPYEQYF
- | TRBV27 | CASQNRRSYEQYF
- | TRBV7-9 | CASSLVSFYQETQYF
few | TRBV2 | CASRETGGVTDTQYF
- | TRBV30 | CAWTRRGSPLHF
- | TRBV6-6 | CASSPVLTGDIQYF
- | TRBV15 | CATSHRGRAETQYF
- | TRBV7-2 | CASSLEVRLQETQYF
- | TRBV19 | CASTDRGASGANVLTF
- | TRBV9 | CASTRVGTATYGYTF
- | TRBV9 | CASSVDLGSYNEQFF
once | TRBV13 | CASSQDRGLLLAKNIQYF
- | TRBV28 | CASRSQRPGGIYGYTF
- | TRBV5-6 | CASSLTGNTEAFF
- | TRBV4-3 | CASSPGGTANVPYEQYF
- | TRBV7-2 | CASSLVSGQNTGELFF
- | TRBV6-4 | CASCTGGRNTGELFF
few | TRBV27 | CASSRKVGAGYTF
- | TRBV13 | CASSSNTDTQYF
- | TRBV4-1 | CASSQEWGGGYEQYF
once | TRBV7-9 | CASSLAGQGYF
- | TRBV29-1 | CSVEENTQETQYF
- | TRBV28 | CASNRQGAAHEQYF
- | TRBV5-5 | CASSLAGESYEQYF
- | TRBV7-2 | CASSLPRATYEQYF
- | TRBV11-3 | CASSLGLASMMQETQYF
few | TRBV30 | CAWSLVTGELFF
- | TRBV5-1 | CASSLAGSNGYGEQFF
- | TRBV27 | CASSSLDRGHSPLHF
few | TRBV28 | CASSLRQARYEQYF
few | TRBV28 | CASTPHRQESTEAFF
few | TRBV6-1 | CASSWTGDTQYF